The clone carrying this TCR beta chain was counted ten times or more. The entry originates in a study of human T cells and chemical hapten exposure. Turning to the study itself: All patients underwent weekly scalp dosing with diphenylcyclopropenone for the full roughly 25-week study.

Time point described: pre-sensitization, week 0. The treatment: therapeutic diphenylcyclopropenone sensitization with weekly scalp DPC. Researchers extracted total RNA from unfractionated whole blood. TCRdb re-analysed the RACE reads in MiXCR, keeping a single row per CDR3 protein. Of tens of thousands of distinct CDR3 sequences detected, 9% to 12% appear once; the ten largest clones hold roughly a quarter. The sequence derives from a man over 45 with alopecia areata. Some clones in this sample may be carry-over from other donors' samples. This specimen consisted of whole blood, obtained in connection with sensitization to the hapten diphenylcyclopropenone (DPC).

The CDR3 is CASSGQGSNSPLHF. For the CDR3, the DNA is TGCGCCAGCAGCGGGCAGGGGAGTAATTCACCCCTCCACTTT. J is TRBJ1-6 and V is TRBV5-1; the D gene is possibly TRBD1 (6 bases). The CDR3 has 14 amino acids. Between the trimmed V and J ends, which lost 4 bases and 6 bases, there was a span of 11 bases. The germline gives CDR1 SGHRS, CDR2 YFSETQ.